This T cell receptor (beta chain) is from a study of T cells in Graves' hyperthyroidism and ophthalmopathy. This clonotype was seen only a few times. CDR3 length: 13 amino acids. Germline loops: CDR1 DFQATT, CDR2 SNEGSKA (reference sequence). V was shortened by 3 bases and J by 2 bases, with 11 bases between the two germline ends. Regions amplified from RNA transcripts were the TCR beta CDR3 regions. The HTBI primer set drove a first-round RT-PCR of the TCR CDR3. TCRdb reanalysed the multiplex PCR reads using MiXCR and keeps one entry per CDR3 protein. In the table there are 660,000 or so distinct CDR3 sequences, less than 25% of which are singletons.

This chain joins TRBV20-1 and TRBJ2-7; D may correspond to TRBD1 or TRBD2 (5 bases each). Material for sequencing was blood. The clonotype originates from a man aged 30-40 years with Graves' ophthalmopathy. The DNA of the CDR3 is TGCAGTGCTAGGGGGGACGCGACCTACGAGCAGTACTTC. Its translation: CSARGDATYEQYF.